Shown below are 23 T cell receptor beta chains from a single sample sequenced in a study of blood T cell repertoires in COVID-19. Using immunoSEQ multiplex PCR, the repertoire was profiled, and TCRdb retains in-frame clones only, with some absent. The sample contains 90,000 to 120,000 clones, roughly 89% of which appear only once. Sequencing was done on a sample of peripheral blood. These receptors came from a human donor in a cohort sampled during active COVID-19.

The chain has TRBV5-1 and TRBJ1-2; D gene uncertain. CDR1 and CDR2 from the germline V gene are SGHRS and YFSETQ. The CDR3 has 16 amino acids. V was clipped by 4 bases and J by 5 bases, with 21 bases between them. The CDR3 region is CASSRSASDPAYGYTF. Written as DNA, the CDR3 is TGCGCCAGCAGCCGAAGTGCTTCTGACCCAGCGTATGGCTACACCTTC.

The chain uses TRBV7-9 and TRBJ1-4, with D unresolved. Germline CDR1 is SEHNR and CDR2 is FQNEAQ (reference sequence). This CDR3 spans 14 amino acids. Trimming took off 3 bases at V and 6 bases at J, with 11 bases between the two ends. In nucleotides, the CDR3 is TGTGCCAGCAGCTTTACGTCGGGATATGAAAAACTGTTTTTT. Residues: CASSFTSGYEKLFF.

The rearrangement links TRBV5-4 to TRBJ2-3; maybe TRBD2 (5 bases). The CDR3 runs to 13 residues. The V gene lost 4 bases and the J gene lost 7 bases, with 13 bases spanning the gap. The germline V gene has CDR1 SGHNT and CDR2 YYREEE (reference sequence). CDR3 DNA sequence: TGTGCCAGCAGCGACCGGACTCGGTATACGCAGTATTTT. This translates into CASSDRTRYTQYF. The variable domain in full, completed from reference TRBV5-4 and TRBJ2-3, reads ETGVTQSPTHLIKTRGQQVTLRCSSQSGHNTVSWYQQALGQGPQFIFQYYREEENGRGNFPPRFSGLQFPNYSSELNVNALELDDSALYLCASSDRTRYTQYFGPGTRLTVL.

This chain joins TRBV27 and TRBJ2-1; 12 positions match TRBD2. The CDR3 runs 15 residues. The trim removed 4 bases at V and 7 bases at J, leaving 5 bases unmatched. Germline values: CDR1 MNHEY, CDR2 SMNVEV (reference sequence). The CDR3, as DNA: TGTGCCAGCAGTTCCCTAGCGGGAGGGAGAAATGAGCAGTTCTTC. Translation: CASSSLAGGRNEQFF.

This chain joins TRBV30 and TRBJ2-7; 8 bases map to TRBD2. The trim removed 0 bases at V and 6 bases at J, leaving 7 bases unmatched. CDR3 length equals 14 residues. The V gene's germline CDR1 is GTSNPN and CDR2 SVGIG (reference sequence). DNA of the CDR3: TGTGCCTGGAGTGTAGCGGGGGCTCGGGTCGAGCAGTACTTC. This sequence encodes CAWSVAGARVEQYF.

The V and J genes are TRBV6-5 and TRBJ2-1; TRBD2 matches 11 bases. The CDR3 runs to 15 residues. V was clipped by 6 bases and J by 4 bases; unmatched bases: 5. Germline CDR1 and CDR2: MNHEY and SVGAGI. CDR3 sequence (DNA): TGTGCCAGCAGAAATAGCGGGGGGGTTTACAATGAGCAGTTCTTC. It specifies CASRNSGGVYNEQFF.

V gene TRBV11-2 combines with J gene TRBJ1-5; D is unresolved. The CDR3 is made up of 14 amino acids. Trimming cost V 4 bases and J 0 bases, with 7 bases left between them. Germline V CDR1 and CDR2: SGHAT, FQNNGV. The CDR3: CASSSQNSNQPQHF. DNA for the CDR3: TGTGCCAGCAGCTCCCAAAATAGCAATCAGCCCCAGCATTTT.

V and J are TRBV19 and TRBJ1-1; perhaps TRBD1 as D (5 bases). The CDR3 is made up of 11 amino acids. The ends were cut back, 8 bases at V and 6 bases at J, with 10 bases in the middle. Germline CDR1 reads LNHDA; CDR2 reads SQIVND (reference sequence). The CDR3 loop reads CASGGGAEAFF. DNA for the CDR3: TGTGCCAGTGGCGGGGGGGCTGAAGCTTTCTTT.

The count of this clone is one. The V and J genes are TRBV4-1 and TRBJ1-5, with TRBD1 matching over 8 bases. With 2 bases clipped from V and 5 bases from J, the junction kept 5 bases outside the gene matches. CDR3 length: 15 residues. In germline, CDR1 is MGHRA, CDR2 YSYEKL. The CDR3, as DNA: TGCGCCAGCAGCCAATCCGGGACAGGAGATCAGCCCCAGCATTTT. Its translation: CASSQSGTGDQPQHF.

This rearrangement joins TRBV27 to TRBJ2-5; a possible D gene is TRBD2 (6 bases). Germline V gene data show CDR1 as MNHEY and CDR2 as SMNVEV (reference sequence). V lost 0 bases to trimming and J lost 2 bases, with 10 bases between them. CDR3 size: 15 residues. As DNA, the CDR3 is TGTGCCAGCAGTTTATCTACCGGGGGTCAAGAGACCCAGTACTTC. This codes for CASSLSTGGQETQYF.

V usage is TRBV7-9 and J usage is TRBJ1-2; 9 bases are a match to TRBD1. Losses at the gene ends were 5 bases for V and 6 bases for J; bases not matched to a gene: 7. Germline CDR1 is SEHNR and CDR2 is FQNEAQ (reference sequence). This CDR3 is built from 14 residues. The CDR3 region has the DNA TGTGCCAGCAGCCGCGGGACAGGGCAGAATGGCTACACCTTC. Encoded protein: CASSRGTGQNGYTF.

This clone was picked up one time. The V and J genes are TRBV12-5 and TRBJ2-7; 8 nucleotides align to TRBD2. The ends lost 7 bases at V and 4 bases at J; junction bases unmatched: 9. CDR1 LGHNT and CDR2 FRNRAP come from the germline V gene. The CDR3 consists of 14 residues. CDR3 sequence (DNA): TGTGCTAGTGTAGGCGGGAGGCTCCCTTACGAGCAGTACTTC. Its translation is CASVGGRLPYEQYF.

The chain combines TRBV29-1 with TRBJ1-2; the D is unclear. V shed 3 bases and J shed 2 bases, with 4 bases lying between them. The CDR3 spans 11 residues. Germline CDR1 SQVTM, CDR2 ANQGSEA. CDR3 sequence reads: CSVDQNYGYTF. The CDR3 DNA is TGCAGCGTTGATCAGAACTATGGCTACACCTTC.

The chain carries TRBV7-3 and TRBJ2-2; 7 bases fit TRBD1. The germline gives CDR1 SGHTA, CDR2 FQGTGA. CDR3 size: 16 residues. Germline trimming cut 0 bases from V and 4 bases from J; bases unmatched to any gene: 5. The CDR3 coding sequence is TGTGCCAGCAGCTTAACGTTTCGGGACAGCACCGGGGAGCTGTTTTTT. This encodes CASSLTFRDSTGELFF.

The chain is built from TRBV27 and TRBJ1-3, with D maybe TRBD1 (5 bases). V lost 8 bases and J lost 4, with 15 bases in between. The CDR3 extends over 14 amino acids. Germline V gives CDR1 MNHEY, CDR2 SMNVEV (reference sequence). The chain's CDR3 is CASASGKSGNTIYF. The CDR3 DNA sequence: TGTGCCAGCGCTTCAGGGAAATCAGGAAACACCATATATTTT.

The chain employs TRBV6-6 and TRBJ2-7; D gene uncertain. The germline gives CDR1 MNHNY, CDR2 SVGAGI (reference sequence). This CDR3 comprises 14 residues. V was cut by 0 bases and J by 6 bases, with 12 bases left in between. The CDR3 region has the DNA TGTGCCAGCAGTTACTCGGAGCTAGGAGCCGAGCAGTACTTC. This sequence encodes CASSYSELGAEQYF.

The chain has TRBV7-9 and TRBJ2-7, with D perhaps matching TRBD2 (6 bases). The CDR3 contains 13 residues. The V and J ends lost 2 bases and 4 bases respectively, with 9 bases between them. Germline V CDR1 and CDR2: SEHNR, FQNEAQ (reference sequence). The CDR3 region is CASSLRAGYEQYF. In nucleotides, the CDR3 is TGTGCCAGCAGCTTAAGGGCGGGATACGAGCAGTACTTC.

The chain employs TRBV3-1 (or the pseudogene TRBV3-2) and TRBJ2-3; D ambiguous. V lost 6 bases and J lost 6, with 7 bases in between. The germline V gene has CDR1 LGHDT and CDR2 YNNKEL (reference sequence). The CDR3 runs to 11 residues. The CDR3 DNA reads as TGTGCCAGCAGTCGTAGTGATACGCAGTATTTT. The encoded protein is CASSRSDTQYF.

The chain carries TRBV11-2 and TRBJ1-4; the D gene is possibly TRBD1 (6 bases). The germline V gene has CDR1 SGHAT and CDR2 FQNNGV. This CDR3 is 16 amino acids long. Trimming cost V 4 bases and J 0 bases, with 12 bases left between them. CDR3 coding DNA: TGTGCCAGCAGCTCCACCCAGGGGCCAACTAATGAAAAACTGTTTTTT. Its translation: CASSSTQGPTNEKLFF.

The table lists this clone with a few counts. For the CDR3, the DNA is TGTGCCAGTACCCAGGGTCTAAACTATGGCTACACCTTC. Translated, it gives CASTQGLNYGYTF. The rearrangement uses TRBV19 and TRBJ1-2; tentatively, D is TRBD1 (5 bases). V shed 7 bases and J shed 2 bases, with 11 bases lying between them. This CDR3 is 13 amino acids long. Germline CDR1 is LNHDA and CDR2 is SQIVND (reference sequence).

As regards this clone: The sample has other DNA sequences that encode this CDR3 too. DNA of the CDR3: TGTGCCAGCTCACCGTCTACAGATACGCAGTATTTT. Amino acids: CASSPSTDTQYF. The rearrangement uses TRBV18 and TRBJ2-3; D call uncertain. Germline CDR1 is KGHSH and CDR2 is LQKENI. This CDR3 has 12 amino acids. Trimming shortened V by 3 bases and J by 3 bases, and 4 bases separated the two germline ends.

CDR3 sequence (DNA): TGCGCCAGCACCGATACGGATGAAAAACTGTTTTTT. Its translation: CASTDTDEKLFF. The chain employs TRBV10-2 and TRBJ1-4; D gene ambiguous. The germline CDR1 and CDR2 sequences are WSHSY and SAAADI. The CDR3 has 12 amino acids. With 7 bases removed from V and 6 bases from J, the gap between germline ends came to 9 bases.

This chain uses TRBV4-2 with TRBJ1-6; tentative D call: TRBD1 (5 bases). V lost 0 bases to trimming and J lost 6 bases, with 18 bases between them. The CDR3 runs to 18 residues. The V gene's germline CDR1 is LGHNA and CDR2 YNFKEQ. CDR3 sequence reads: CASSQEAHSGVGNSPLHF. For the CDR3, the DNA is TGTGCCAGCAGCCAAGAGGCTCATTCGGGGGTCGGTAATTCACCCCTCCACTTT.